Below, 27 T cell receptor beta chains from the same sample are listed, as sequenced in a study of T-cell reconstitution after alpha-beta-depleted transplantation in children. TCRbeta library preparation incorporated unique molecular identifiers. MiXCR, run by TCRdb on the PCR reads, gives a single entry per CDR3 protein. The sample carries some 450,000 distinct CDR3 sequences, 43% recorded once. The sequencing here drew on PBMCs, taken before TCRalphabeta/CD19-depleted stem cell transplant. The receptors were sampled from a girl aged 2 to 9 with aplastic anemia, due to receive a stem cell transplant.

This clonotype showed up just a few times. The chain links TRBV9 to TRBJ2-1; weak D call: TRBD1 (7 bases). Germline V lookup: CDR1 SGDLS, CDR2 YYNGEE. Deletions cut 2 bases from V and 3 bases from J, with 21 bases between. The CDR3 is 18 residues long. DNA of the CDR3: TGTGCCAGCAGCGTCCGACAGGGTCCTAGCGTAGGCTACAATGAGCAGTTCTTC. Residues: CASSVRQGPSVGYNEQFF.

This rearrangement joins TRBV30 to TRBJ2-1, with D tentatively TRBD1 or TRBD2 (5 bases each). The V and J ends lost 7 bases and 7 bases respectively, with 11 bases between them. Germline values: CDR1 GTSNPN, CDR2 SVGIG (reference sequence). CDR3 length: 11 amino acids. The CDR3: CAFLWGNEQFF. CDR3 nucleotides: TGTGCCTTTTTATGGGGGAATGAGCAGTTCTTC.

The CDR3 reads CSASVPGGHTDTQYF. The CDR3 DNA reads as TGCAGTGCTAGCGTTCCGGGGGGCCACACAGATACGCAGTATTTT. The V gene is TRBV20-1, the J gene TRBJ2-3; the D gene is possibly TRBD2 (7 bases). Per germline, CDR1 DFQATT and CDR2 SNEGSKA (reference sequence). Trimming took 3 bases from V and 2 from J, leaving 15 bases between them. CDR3 length equals 15 residues.

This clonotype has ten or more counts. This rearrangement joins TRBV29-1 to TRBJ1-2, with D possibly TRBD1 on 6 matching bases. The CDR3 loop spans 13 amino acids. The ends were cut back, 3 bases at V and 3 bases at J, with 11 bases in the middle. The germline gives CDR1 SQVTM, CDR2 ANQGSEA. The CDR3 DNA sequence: TGCAGCGTTGAGGCGGGGGCCGACTATGGCTACACCTTC. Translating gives CSVEAGADYGYTF.

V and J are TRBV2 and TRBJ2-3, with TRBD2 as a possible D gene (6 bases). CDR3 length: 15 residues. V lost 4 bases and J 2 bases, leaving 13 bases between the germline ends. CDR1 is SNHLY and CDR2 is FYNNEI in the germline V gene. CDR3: CASSATGTHTDTQYF. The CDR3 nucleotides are TGTGCCAGCAGTGCTACCGGGACTCACACAGATACGCAGTATTTT.

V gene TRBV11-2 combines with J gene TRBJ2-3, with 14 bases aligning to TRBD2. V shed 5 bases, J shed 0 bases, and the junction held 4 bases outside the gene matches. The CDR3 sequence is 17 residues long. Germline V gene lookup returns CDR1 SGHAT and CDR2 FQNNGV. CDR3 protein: CASSPRTSGGSTDTQYF. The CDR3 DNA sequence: TGTGCCAGCAGCCCCCGGACTAGCGGGGGGAGCACAGATACGCAGTATTTT.

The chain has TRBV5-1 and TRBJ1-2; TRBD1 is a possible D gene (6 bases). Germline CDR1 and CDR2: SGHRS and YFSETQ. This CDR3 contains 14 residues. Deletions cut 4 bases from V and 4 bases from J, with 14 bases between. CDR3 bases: TGCGCCAGCAGCCCCGGACAGACTACCTATGGCTACACCTTC. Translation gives CASSPGQTTYGYTF.

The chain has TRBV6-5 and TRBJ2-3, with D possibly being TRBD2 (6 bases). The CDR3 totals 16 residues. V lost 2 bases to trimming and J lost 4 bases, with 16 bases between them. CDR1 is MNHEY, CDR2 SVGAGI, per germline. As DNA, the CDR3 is TGTGCCAGCAGTTACCCCGGGAGAGTCTTTCCAGATACGCAGTATTTT. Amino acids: CASSYPGRVFPDTQYF.

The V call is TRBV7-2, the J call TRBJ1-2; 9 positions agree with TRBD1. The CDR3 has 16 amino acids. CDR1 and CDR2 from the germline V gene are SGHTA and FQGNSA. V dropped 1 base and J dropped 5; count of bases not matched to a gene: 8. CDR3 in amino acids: CASSLGGQGSDYGYTF. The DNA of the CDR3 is TGTGCCAGCAGCTTAGGAGGACAGGGGAGTGATTATGGCTACACCTTC.

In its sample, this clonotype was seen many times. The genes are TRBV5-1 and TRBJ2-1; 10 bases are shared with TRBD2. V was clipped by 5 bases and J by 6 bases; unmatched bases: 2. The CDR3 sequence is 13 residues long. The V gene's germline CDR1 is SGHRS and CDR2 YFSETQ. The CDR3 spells CASRAGGPNEQFF. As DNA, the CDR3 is TGCGCCAGCAGAGCGGGAGGGCCCAATGAGCAGTTCTTC.

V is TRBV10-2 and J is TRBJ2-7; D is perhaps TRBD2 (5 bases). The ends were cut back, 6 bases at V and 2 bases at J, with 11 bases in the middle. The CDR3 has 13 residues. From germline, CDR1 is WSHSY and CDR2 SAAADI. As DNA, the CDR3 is TGCGCCAGCAGCGGACTGGGAACCTACGAGCAGTACTTC. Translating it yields CASSGLGTYEQYF.

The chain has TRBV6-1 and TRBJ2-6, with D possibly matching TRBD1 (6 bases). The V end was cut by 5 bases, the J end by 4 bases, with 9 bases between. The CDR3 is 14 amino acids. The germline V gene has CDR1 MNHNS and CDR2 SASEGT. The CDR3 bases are TGTGCCAGCAGTACAGGGCGCGGGGCCAACGTCCTGACTTTC. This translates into CASSTGRGANVLTF.

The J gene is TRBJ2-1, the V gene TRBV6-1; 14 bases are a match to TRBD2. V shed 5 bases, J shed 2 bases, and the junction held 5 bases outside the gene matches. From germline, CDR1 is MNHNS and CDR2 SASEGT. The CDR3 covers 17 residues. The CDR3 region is CASSQGLAGAPYNEQFF. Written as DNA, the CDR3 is TGTGCCAGCAGTCAGGGACTAGCGGGAGCCCCCTACAATGAGCAGTTCTTC.

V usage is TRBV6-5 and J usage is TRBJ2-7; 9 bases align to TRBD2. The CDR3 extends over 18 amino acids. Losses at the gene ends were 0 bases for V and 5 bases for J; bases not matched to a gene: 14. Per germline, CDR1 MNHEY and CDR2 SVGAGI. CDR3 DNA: TGTGCCAGCAGTTACTCGAGGGAAGGGGTTAGCGGGAGCCACGAGCAGTACTTC. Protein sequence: CASSYSREGVSGSHEQYF.

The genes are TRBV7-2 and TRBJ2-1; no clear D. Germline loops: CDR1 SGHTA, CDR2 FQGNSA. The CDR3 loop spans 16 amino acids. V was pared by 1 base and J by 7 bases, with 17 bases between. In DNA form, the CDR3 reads TGTGCCAGCAGCTTAGTAGTGTCCCTCCTGAAAAATGAGCAGTTCTTC. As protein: CASSLVVSLLKNEQFF.

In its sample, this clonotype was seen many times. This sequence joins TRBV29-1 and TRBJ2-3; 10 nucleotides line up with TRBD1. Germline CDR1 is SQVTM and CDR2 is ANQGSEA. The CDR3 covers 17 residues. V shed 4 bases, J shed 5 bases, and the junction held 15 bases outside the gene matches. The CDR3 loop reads CSVVLSRDRGPRDTQYF. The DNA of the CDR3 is TGCAGCGTTGTACTCAGCCGGGACAGGGGACCAAGAGATACGCAGTATTTT.

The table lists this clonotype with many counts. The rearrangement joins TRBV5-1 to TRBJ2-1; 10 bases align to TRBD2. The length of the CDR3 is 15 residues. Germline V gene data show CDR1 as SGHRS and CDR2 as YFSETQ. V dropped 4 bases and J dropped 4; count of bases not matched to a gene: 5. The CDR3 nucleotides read TGCGCCAGCAGCCGGACTAGCGGACCATACAATGAGCAGTTCTTC. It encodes CASSRTSGPYNEQFF.

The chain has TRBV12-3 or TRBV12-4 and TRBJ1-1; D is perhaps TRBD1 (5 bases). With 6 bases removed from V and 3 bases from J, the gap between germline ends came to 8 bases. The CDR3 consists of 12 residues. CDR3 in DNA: TGTGCCAGCAGCTGGGGGTACACTGAAGCTTTCTTT. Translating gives CASSWGYTEAFF.

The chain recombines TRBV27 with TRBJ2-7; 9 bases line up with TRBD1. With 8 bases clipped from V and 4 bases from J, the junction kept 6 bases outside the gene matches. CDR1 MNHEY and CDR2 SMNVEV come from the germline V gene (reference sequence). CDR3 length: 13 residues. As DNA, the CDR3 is TGTGCCAGCGGAACAGGGGGCGCGTACGAGCAGTACTTC. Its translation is CASGTGGAYEQYF.

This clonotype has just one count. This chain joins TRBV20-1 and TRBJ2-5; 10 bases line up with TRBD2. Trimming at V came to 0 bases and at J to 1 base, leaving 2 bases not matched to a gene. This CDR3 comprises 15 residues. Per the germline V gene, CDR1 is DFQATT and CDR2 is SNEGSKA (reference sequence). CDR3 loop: CSARDGTSAQETQYF. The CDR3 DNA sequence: TGCAGTGCTAGAGATGGGACTAGCGCCCAAGAGACCCAGTACTTC.

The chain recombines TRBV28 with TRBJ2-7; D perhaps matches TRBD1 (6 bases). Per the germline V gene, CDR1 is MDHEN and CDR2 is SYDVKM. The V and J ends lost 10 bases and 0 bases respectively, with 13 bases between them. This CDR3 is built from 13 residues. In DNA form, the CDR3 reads TGTGCCACCGGGACACTCGACTCCTACGAGCAGTACTTC. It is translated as CATGTLDSYEQYF.

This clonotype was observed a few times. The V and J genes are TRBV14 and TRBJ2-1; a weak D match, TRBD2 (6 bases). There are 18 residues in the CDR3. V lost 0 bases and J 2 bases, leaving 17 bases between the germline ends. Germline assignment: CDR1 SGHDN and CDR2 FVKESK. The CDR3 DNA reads TGTGCCAGCAGCCAAGATACCGCCTCTGCGGGGCCCTACAATGAGCAGTTCTTC. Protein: CASSQDTASAGPYNEQFF.

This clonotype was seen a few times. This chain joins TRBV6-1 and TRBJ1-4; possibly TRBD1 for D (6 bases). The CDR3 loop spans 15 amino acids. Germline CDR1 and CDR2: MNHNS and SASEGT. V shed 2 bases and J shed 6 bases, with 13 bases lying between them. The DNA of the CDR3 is TGTGCCAGCAGTGAATCAAGGGGGTCGTATGAAAAACTGTTTTTT. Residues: CASSESRGSYEKLFF.

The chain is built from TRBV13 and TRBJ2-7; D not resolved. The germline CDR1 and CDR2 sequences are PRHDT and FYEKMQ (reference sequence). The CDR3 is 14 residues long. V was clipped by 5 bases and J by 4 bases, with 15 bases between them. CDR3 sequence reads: CASSQAPRYYEQYF. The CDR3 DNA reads TGTGCCAGCAGCCAGGCCCCGCGCTATTACGAGCAGTACTTC.

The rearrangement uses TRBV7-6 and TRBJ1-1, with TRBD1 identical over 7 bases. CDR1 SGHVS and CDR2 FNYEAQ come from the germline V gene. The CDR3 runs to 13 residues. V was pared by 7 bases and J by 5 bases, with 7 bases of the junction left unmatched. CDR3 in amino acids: CASNKTTGTEAFF. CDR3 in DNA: TGTGCCAGCAACAAGACGACAGGGACTGAAGCTTTCTTT.

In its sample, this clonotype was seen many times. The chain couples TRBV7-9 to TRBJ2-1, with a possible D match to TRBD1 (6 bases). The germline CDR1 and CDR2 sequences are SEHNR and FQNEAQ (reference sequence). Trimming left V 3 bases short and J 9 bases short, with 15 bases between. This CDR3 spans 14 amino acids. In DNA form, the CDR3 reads TGTGCCAGCAGCTTTCAGACAGGCAGAGGTGAGCAGTTCTTC. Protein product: CASSFQTGRGEQFF.

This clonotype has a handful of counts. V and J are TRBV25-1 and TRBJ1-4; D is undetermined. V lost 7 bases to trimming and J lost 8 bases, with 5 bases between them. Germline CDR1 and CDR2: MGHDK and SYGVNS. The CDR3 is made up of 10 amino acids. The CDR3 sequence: CASMGEKLFF. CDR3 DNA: TGTGCCAGCATGGGGGAAAAACTGTTTTTT.